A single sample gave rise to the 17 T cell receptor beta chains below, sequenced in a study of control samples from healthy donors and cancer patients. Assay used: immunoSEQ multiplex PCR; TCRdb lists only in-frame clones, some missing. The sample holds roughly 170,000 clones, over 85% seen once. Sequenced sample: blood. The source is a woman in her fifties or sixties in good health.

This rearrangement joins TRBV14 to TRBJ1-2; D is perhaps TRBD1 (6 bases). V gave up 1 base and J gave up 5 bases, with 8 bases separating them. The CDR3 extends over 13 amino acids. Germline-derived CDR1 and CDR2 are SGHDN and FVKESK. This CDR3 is CASSQGTDYGYTF. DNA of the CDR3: TGTGCCAGCAGCCAAGGGACAGATTATGGCTACACCTTC.

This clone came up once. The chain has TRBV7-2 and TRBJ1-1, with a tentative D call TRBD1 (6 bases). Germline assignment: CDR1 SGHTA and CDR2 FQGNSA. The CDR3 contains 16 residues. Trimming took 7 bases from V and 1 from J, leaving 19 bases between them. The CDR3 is CASKPGGDGGNTEAFF. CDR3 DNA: TGTGCCAGCAAACCTGGGGGCGACGGGGGGAACACTGAAGCTTTCTTT.

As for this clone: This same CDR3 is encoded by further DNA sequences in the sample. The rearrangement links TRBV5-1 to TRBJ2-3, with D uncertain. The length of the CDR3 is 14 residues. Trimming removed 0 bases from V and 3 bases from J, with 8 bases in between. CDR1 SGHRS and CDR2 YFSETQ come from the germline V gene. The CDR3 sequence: CASSLGDRTDTQYF. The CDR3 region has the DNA TGCGCCAGCAGCTTGGGGGATCGAACAGATACGCAGTATTTT.

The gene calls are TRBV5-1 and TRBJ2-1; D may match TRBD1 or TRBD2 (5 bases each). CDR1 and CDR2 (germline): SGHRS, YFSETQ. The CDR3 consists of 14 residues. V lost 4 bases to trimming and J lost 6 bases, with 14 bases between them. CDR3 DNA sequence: TGCGCCAGCAGCGGATCCGGGACCCTCAATGAGCAGTTCTTC. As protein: CASSGSGTLNEQFF.

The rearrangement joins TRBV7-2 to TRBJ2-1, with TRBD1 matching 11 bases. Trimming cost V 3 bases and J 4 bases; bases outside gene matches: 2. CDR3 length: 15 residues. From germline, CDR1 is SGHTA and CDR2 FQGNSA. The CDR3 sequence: CASSLDRGLYNEQFF. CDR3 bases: TGTGCCAGCAGCTTGGACAGGGGGCTTTACAATGAGCAGTTCTTC.

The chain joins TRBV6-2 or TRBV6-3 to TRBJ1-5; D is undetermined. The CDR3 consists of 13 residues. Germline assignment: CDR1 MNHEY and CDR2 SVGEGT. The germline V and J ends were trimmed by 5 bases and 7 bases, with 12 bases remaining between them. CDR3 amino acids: CASSNPSWQPQHF. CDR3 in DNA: TGTGCCAGCAGTAACCCCTCGTGGCAGCCCCAGCATTTT.

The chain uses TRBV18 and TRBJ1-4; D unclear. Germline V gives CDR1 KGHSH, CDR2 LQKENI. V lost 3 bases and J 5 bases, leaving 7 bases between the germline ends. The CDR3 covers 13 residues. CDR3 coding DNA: TGTGCCAGCTCACCCAGTCACAATGAAAAACTGTTTTTT. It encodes CASSPSHNEKLFF.

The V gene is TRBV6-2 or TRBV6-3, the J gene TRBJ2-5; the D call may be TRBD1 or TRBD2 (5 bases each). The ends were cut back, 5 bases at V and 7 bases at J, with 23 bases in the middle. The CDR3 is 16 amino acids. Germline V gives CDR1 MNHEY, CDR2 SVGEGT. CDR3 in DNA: TGTGCCAGCAGTCAGCACGGGGCGGACAAAGAAGGGACCCAGTACTTC. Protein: CASSQHGADKEGTQYF.

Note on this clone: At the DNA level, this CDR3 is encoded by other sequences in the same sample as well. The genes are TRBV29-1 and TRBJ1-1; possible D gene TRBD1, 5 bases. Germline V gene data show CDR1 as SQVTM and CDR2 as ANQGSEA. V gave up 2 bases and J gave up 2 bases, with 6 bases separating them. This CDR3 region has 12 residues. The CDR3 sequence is CSVERGNTEAFF. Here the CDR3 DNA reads TGCAGCGTTGAAAGGGGAAACACTGAAGCTTTCTTT.

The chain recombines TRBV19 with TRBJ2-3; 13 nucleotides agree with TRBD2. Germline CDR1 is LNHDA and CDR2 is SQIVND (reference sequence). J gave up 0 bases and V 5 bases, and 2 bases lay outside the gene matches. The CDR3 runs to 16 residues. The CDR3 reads CASSPTSGGSTDTQYF. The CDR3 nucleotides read TGTGCCAGTAGTCCGACTAGCGGGGGGAGCACAGATACGCAGTATTTT.

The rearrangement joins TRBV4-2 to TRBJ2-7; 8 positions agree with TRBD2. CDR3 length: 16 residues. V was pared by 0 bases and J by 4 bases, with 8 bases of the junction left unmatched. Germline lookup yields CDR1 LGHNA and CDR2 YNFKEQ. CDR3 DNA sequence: TGTGCCAGCAGCCAAGAATTAAGCGGGGGAATTTACGAGCAGTACTTC. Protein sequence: CASSQELSGGIYEQYF.

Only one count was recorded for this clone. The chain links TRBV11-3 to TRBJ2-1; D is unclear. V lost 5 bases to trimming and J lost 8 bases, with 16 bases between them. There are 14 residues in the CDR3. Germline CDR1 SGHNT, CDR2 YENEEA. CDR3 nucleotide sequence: TGTGCCAGCAGCCCCCGGGCAGGTGGGGATGAGCAGTTCTTC. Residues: CASSPRAGGDEQFF.

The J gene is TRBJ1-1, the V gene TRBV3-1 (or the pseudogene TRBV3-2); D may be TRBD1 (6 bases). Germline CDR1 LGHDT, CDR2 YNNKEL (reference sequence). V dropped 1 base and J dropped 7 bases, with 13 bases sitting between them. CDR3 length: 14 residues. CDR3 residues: CASSQGWGLGEAFF. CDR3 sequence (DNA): TGTGCCAGCAGCCAAGGGTGGGGGCTCGGTGAAGCTTTCTTT.

CDR3 in amino acids: CASSSIAGGPTGELFF. The DNA for the CDR3 is TGTGCCAGCAGCTCAATAGCGGGGGGGCCCACCGGGGAGCTGTTTTTT. The genes are TRBV7-9 and TRBJ2-2, with 11 nucleotides matching TRBD2. J was trimmed by 4 bases and V by 4 bases; bases with no gene match: 5. Germline-derived CDR1 and CDR2 are SEHNR and FQNEAQ (reference sequence). This CDR3 spans 16 amino acids. The full variable domain, with the rest looked up from reference TRBV7-9 and TRBJ2-2, is DTGVSQNPRHKITKRGQNVTFRCDPISEHNRLYWYRQTLGQGPEFLTYFQNEAQLEKSRLLSDRFSAERPKGSFSTLEIQRTEQGDSAMYLCASSSIAGGPTGELFFGEGSRLTVL.

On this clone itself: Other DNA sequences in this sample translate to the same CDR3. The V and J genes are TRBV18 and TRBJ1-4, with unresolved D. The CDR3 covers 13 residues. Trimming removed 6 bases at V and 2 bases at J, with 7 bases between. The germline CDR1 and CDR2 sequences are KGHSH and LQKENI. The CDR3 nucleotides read TGTGCCAGCTCGAGGGCGACTAATGAAAAACTGTTTTTT. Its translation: CASSRATNEKLFF.

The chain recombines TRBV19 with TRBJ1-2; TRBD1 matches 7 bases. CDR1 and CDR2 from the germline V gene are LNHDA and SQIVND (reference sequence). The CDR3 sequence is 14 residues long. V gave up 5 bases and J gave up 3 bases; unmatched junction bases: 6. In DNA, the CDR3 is TGTGCCAGTAGTGCCACGCAGGGGGACTATGGCTACACCTTC. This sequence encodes CASSATQGDYGYTF.

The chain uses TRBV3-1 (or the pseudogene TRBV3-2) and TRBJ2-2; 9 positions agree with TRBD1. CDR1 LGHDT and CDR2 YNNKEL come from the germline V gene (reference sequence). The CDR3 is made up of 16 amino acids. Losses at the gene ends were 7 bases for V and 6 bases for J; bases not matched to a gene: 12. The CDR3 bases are TGTGCCAGCACCGTCCGAGGACAGGGGATTTCCGGGGAGCTGTTTTTT. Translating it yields CASTVRGQGISGELFF.